The present entry profiles one T cell receptor (beta chain) with its context. This sample is part of a study of control samples from healthy donors and cancer patients. Germline trimming cut 4 bases from V and 4 bases from J; bases unmatched to any gene: 8. From germline, CDR1 is MGHRA and CDR2 YSYEKL. There are 16 residues in the CDR3. Data came from immunoSEQ multiplex PCR; TCRdb stores just in-frame clones and leaves some out. Of under 300,000 clones in the sample, about 80% were seen once. The source of this sequence is a woman aged 60-75 years with lung cancer. What was sequenced was PBMCs. V gene TRBV4-1 combines with J gene TRBJ2-5; 11 nucleotides agree with TRBD2. The CDR3 sequence is CASSRYSGGAGETQYF. CDR3 DNA sequence: TGCGCCAGCAGCCGCTATAGCGGGGGGGCCGGAGAGACCCAGTACTTC.